A selection of T cell receptor beta chains follows, all from one sample in a study of blood T cells in healthy people across ages. MiXCR, run by TCRdb on the 5' RACE reads, gives a single entry per CDR3 protein. The sample shows approximately 800,000 distinct CDR3 sequences, about 45% of them seen only once. The sequencing input was blood. The receptors originated from a man older than 75 in good health. CDR3s include the opening cysteine and the closing phenylalanine or tryptophan. A D gene is named only where the DNA matches it firmly. Part of the rows lack a size; the others show once, few, many or a class for expanded clones.

abundance: few
v_gene: TRBV5-1
d_gene: TRBD1
CDR3aa: CASSSDRDRGYTF

abundance: NA
v_gene: TRBV10-3
d_gene: NA
CDR3aa: CAISERASVSPLHF

abundance: many
v_gene: TRBV6-1
d_gene: TRBD2
CDR3aa: CASSDRTSGRALETQYF

abundance: many
v_gene: TRBV5-1
d_gene: NA
CDR3aa: CASSSGQSYEQYF

abundance: NA
v_gene: TRBV29-1
d_gene: NA
CDR3aa: CSVAVSSGANVLTF

abundance: NA
v_gene: TRBV7-2
d_gene: TRBD2
CDR3aa: CASSLTSDYEVTDTQYF

abundance: few
v_gene: TRBV15
d_gene: TRBD1
CDR3aa: CATSPGQAIGTQYF

abundance: NA
v_gene: TRBV3-1
d_gene: NA
CDR3aa: CASIQDFSGARQFF

abundance: NA
v_gene: TRBV20-1
d_gene: TRBD1
CDR3aa: CSARPGTANTEAFF

abundance: few
v_gene: TRBV28
d_gene: NA
CDR3aa: CASSLFSFGSYTDTQYF

abundance: NA
v_gene: TRBV11-3
d_gene: TRBD2
CDR3aa: CASSLLAASRADTQYF

abundance: NA
v_gene: TRBV5-1
d_gene: NA
CDR3aa: CASSLAGVSGVDEQFF

abundance: NA
v_gene: TRBV13
d_gene: NA
CDR3aa: CASSPGRFYEQYF

abundance: NA
v_gene: TRBV7-9
d_gene: NA
CDR3aa: CAAVGGGEAFF

abundance: NA
v_gene: TRBV4-3
d_gene: TRBD2
CDR3aa: CASSQAGLAGGVEQFF

abundance: few
v_gene: TRBV15
d_gene: TRBD1
CDR3aa: CATSKGQGRGNEKLFF

abundance: NA
v_gene: TRBV6-5
d_gene: NA
CDR3aa: CASSYVGSEQYF

abundance: few
v_gene: TRBV18
d_gene: TRBD1
CDR3aa: CASSPGQGGEKLFF

abundance: few
v_gene: TRBV27
d_gene: NA
CDR3aa: CAAGEKGLINEKLFF

abundance: few
v_gene: TRBV25-1
d_gene: TRBD2
CDR3aa: CASSSRGLAGVYQETQYF

abundance: NA
v_gene: TRBV3-1
d_gene: NA
CDR3aa: CASSQWTGNEQFF

abundance: NA
v_gene: TRBV28
d_gene: NA
CDR3aa: CASSLPGFEQYF

abundance: few
v_gene: TRBV20-1
d_gene: TRBD1
CDR3aa: CSAPGQGKYEQYF

abundance: NA
v_gene: TRBV4-2
d_gene: TRBD2
CDR3aa: CASSTSGKDEQFF

abundance: NA
v_gene: TRBV2
d_gene: NA
CDR3aa: CASRELGAEAFF

abundance: NA
v_gene: TRBV6-2/TRBV6-3
d_gene: NA
CDR3aa: CASSYSPGETQYF

abundance: NA
v_gene: TRBV7-2
d_gene: NA
CDR3aa: CASSLDWEIVNEQFF

abundance: NA
v_gene: TRBV6-2/TRBV6-3
d_gene: TRBD2
CDR3aa: CASSYFTSGRASANTGELFF

abundance: NA
v_gene: TRBV5-5
d_gene: TRBD1
CDR3aa: CASSLGQGVGGTDTQYF

abundance: NA
v_gene: TRBV4-3
d_gene: TRBD2
CDR3aa: CASSPQSGSHNEQYF

abundance: NA
v_gene: TRBV7-3
d_gene: TRBD2
CDR3aa: CASSLTLGLAGNEQFF

abundance: NA
v_gene: TRBV6-2/TRBV6-3
d_gene: NA
CDR3aa: CASSYPETTGELFF

abundance: few
v_gene: TRBV12-3/TRBV12-4
d_gene: TRBD1
CDR3aa: CASSLAAPGTVDGYTF

abundance: NA
v_gene: TRBV5-1
d_gene: NA
CDR3aa: CASSPREPHEQYF

abundance: few
v_gene: TRBV6-6
d_gene: TRBD2
CDR3aa: CASKRLLAGGPGNEQFF

abundance: once
v_gene: TRBV4-2
d_gene: NA
CDR3aa: CASSQDWQGHYGYTF

abundance: NA
v_gene: TRBV6-1
d_gene: NA
CDR3aa: CASSMGQPGASGYNEQFF

abundance: NA
v_gene: TRBV20-1
d_gene: TRBD1
CDR3aa: CSAWLPTGGVVYEQYF

abundance: few
v_gene: TRBV21-1
d_gene: NA
CDR3aa: CASSNRRLADHYEQYF

abundance: NA
v_gene: TRBV20-1
d_gene: NA
CDR3aa: CSALRTTYEQYF

abundance: NA
v_gene: TRBV7-2
d_gene: TRBD2
CDR3aa: CASSSTSTSGRIGELFF

abundance: many
v_gene: TRBV12-3/TRBV12-4
d_gene: NA
CDR3aa: CASRNGPSNYGYTF

abundance: many
v_gene: TRBV4-3
d_gene: NA
CDR3aa: CASSQDRPSVSEQFF

abundance: NA
v_gene: TRBV6-5
d_gene: NA
CDR3aa: CASSGDRREKLFF

abundance: many
v_gene: TRBV6-2/TRBV6-3
d_gene: NA
CDR3aa: CASSYVANEQYF

abundance: NA
v_gene: TRBV6-5
d_gene: NA
CDR3aa: CASSSPLTSSGTQYF

abundance: NA
v_gene: TRBV5-1
d_gene: NA
CDR3aa: CASRPVTKNIQYF

abundance: NA
v_gene: TRBV20-1
d_gene: NA
CDR3aa: CSTDRPGDGYTF

abundance: many
v_gene: TRBV7-2
d_gene: TRBD2
CDR3aa: CASSRVAGGDSYEQYF

abundance: NA
v_gene: TRBV12-3/TRBV12-4
d_gene: TRBD1
CDR3aa: CASTVTGVRSYTF

abundance: few
v_gene: TRBV6-2/TRBV6-3
d_gene: TRBD1
CDR3aa: CASSIGTGNEQFF

abundance: NA
v_gene: TRBV28
d_gene: TRBD1
CDR3aa: CASSPGDRGIYGYTF

abundance: NA
v_gene: TRBV10-3
d_gene: TRBD2
CDR3aa: CAISATSGSYNEQFF

abundance: NA
v_gene: TRBV3-1
d_gene: TRBD2
CDR3aa: CASSQDWTSGSEETQYF